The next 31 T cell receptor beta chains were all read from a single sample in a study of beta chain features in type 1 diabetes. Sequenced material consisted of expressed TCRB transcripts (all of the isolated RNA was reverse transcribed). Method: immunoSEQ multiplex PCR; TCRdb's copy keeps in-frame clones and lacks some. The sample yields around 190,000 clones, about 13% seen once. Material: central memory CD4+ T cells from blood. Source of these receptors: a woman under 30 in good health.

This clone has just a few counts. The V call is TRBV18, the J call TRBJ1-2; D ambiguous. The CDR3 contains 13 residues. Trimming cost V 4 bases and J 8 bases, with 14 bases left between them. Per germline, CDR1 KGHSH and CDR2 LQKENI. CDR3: CASSLRPAEGYTF. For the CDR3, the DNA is TGTGCCAGCTCACTAAGACCAGCGGAGGGCTACACCTTC.

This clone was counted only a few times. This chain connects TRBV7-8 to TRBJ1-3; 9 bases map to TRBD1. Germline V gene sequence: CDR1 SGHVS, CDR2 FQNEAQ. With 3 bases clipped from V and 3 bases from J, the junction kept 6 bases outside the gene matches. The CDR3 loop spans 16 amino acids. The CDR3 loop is CASSFTGTGIGNTIYF. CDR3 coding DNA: TGTGCCAGCAGCTTTACCGGGACAGGGATTGGAAACACCATATATTTT.

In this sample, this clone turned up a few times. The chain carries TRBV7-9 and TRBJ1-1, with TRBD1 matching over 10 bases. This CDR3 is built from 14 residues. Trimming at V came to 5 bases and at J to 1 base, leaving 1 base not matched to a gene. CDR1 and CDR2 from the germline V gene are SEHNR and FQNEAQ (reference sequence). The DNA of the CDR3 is TGTGCCAGCAGCCGGACAGGGGGGAACACTGAAGCTTTCTTT. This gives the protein CASSRTGGNTEAFF.

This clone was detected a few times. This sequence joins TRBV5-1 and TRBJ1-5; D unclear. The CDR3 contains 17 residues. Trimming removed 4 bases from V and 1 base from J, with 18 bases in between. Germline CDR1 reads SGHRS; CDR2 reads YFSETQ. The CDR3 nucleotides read TGCGCCAGCAGCCCGGTCCTTCTCGGTGCCAGCAATCAGCCCCAGCATTTT. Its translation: CASSPVLLGASNQPQHF.

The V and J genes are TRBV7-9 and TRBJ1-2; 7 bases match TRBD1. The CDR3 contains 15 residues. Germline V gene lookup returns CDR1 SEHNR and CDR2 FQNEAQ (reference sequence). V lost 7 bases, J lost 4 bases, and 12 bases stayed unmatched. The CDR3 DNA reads TGTGCCAGCACCCCGCGACAGGGTGTGTTCTATGGCTACACCTTC. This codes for CASTPRQGVFYGYTF. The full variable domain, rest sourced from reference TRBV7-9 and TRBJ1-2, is DTGVSQNPRHKITKRGQNVTFRCDPISEHNRLYWYRQTLGQGPEFLTYFQNEAQLEKSRLLSDRFSAERPKGSFSTLEIQRTEQGDSAMYLCASTPRQGVFYGYTFGSGTRLTVV.

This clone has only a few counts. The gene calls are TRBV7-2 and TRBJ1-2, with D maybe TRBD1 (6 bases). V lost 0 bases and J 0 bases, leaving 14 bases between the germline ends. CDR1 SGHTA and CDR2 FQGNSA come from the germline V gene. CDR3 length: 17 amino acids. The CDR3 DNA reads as TGTGCCAGCAGCTTAGCGGGGGGGCGAGGAGCTAACTATGGCTACACCTTC. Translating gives CASSLAGGRGANYGYTF.

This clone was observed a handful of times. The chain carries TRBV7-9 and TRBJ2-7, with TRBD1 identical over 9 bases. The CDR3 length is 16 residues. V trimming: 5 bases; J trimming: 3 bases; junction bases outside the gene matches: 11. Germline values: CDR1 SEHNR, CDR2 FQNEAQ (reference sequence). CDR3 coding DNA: TGTGCCAGCAGCCCCCAACCGGGACAGGGACACTACGAGCAGTACTTC. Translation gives CASSPQPGQGHYEQYF.

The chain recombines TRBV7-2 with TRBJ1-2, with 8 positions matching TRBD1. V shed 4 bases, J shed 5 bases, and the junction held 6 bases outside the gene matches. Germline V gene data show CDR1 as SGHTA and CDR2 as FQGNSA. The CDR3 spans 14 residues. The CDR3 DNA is TGTGCCAGCAGCTCGGGACAGGATTTTTATGGCTACACCTTC. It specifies CASSSGQDFYGYTF.

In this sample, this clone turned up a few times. The chain's CDR3 is CASSYFQGWGTEAFF. CDR3 DNA sequence: TGTGCCAGCAGTTACTTTCAGGGGTGGGGCACTGAAGCTTTCTTT. The chain joins TRBV6-5 to TRBJ1-1, with a weak D call TRBD1 (6 bases). Germline values: CDR1 MNHEY, CDR2 SVGAGI. The CDR3 length is 15 residues. The V end lost 1 base, the J end lost 4 bases, and 13 bases lay between the germline ends.

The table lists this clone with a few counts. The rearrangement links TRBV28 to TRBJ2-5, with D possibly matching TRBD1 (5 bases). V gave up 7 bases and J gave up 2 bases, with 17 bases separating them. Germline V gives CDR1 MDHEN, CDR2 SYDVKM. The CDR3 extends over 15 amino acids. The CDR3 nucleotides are TGTGCCAGCATGGGGCACAGACCTACTCAAGAGACCCAGTACTTC. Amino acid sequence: CASMGHRPTQETQYF.

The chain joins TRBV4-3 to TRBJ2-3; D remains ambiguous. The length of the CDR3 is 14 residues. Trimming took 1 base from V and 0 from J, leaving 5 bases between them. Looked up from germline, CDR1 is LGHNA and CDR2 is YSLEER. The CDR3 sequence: CASSQVSSTDTQYF. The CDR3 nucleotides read TGCGCCAGCAGCCAAGTATCTAGCACAGATACGCAGTATTTT.

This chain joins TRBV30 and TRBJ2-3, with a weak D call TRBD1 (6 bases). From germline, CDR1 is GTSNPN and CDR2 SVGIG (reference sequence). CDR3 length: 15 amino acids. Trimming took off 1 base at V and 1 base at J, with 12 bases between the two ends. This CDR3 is CAWSGAGVGTDTQYF. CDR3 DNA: TGTGCCTGGAGTGGGGCAGGGGTGGGCACAGATACGCAGTATTTT.

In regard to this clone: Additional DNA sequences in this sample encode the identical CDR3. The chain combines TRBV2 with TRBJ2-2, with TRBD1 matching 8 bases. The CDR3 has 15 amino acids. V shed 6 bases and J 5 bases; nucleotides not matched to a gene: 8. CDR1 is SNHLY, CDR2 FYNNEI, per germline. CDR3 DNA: TGTGCCAGCAGGCGTCAGGGGGCAAGGACCGGGGAGCTGTTTTTT. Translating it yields CASRRQGARTGELFF.

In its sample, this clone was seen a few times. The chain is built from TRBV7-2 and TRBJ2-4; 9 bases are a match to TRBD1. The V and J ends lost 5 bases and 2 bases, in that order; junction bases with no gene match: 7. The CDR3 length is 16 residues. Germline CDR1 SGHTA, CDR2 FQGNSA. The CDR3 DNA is TGTGCCAGCAGCGTACCGGGACAGGGTACCAAAAACATTCAGTACTTC. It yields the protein CASSVPGQGTKNIQYF.

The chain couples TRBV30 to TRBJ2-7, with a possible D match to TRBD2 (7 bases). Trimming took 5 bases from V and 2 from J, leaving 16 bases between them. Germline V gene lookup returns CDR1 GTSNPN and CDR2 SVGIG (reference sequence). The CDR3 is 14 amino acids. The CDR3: CAWGGGTKAYEQYF. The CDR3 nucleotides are TGTGCCTGGGGGGGCGGGACTAAGGCCTACGAGCAGTACTTC. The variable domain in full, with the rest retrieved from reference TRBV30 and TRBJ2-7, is SQTIHQWPATLVQPVGSPLSLECTVEGTSNPNLYWYRQAAGRGLQLLFYSVGIGQISSEVPQNLSASRPQDRQFILSSKKLLLSDSGFYLCAWGGGTKAYEQYFGPGTRLTVT.

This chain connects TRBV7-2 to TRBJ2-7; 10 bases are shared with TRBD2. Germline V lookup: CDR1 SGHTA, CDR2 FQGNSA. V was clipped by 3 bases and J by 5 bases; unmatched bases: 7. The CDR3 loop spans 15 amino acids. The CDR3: CASSLSSGSSHEQYF. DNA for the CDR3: TGTGCCAGCAGCTTGTCTAGCGGGAGTTCCCACGAGCAGTACTTC. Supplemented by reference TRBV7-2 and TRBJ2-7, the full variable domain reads GAGVSQSPSNKVTEKGKDVELRCDPISGHTALYWYRQSLGQGLEFLIYFQGNSAPDKSGLPSDRFSAERTGGSVSTLTIQRTQQEDSAVYLCASSLSSGSSHEQYFGPGTRLTVT.

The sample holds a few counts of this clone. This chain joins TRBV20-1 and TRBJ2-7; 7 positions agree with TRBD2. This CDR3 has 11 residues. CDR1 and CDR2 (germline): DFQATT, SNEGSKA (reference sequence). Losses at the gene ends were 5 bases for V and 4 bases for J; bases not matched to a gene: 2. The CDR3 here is CSAGGDYEQYF. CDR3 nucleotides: TGCAGTGCTGGGGGGGATTACGAGCAGTACTTC.

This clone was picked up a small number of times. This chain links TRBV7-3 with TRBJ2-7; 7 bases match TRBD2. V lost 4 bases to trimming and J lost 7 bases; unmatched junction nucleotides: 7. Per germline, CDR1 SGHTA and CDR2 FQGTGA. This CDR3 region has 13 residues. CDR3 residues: CASSSLGEGEQYF. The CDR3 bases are TGTGCCAGCAGCTCATTAGGGGAGGGAGAGCAGTACTTC.

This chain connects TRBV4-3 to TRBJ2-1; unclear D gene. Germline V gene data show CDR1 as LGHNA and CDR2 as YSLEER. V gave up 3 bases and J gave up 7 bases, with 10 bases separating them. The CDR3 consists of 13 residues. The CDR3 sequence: CASSHEAVNEQFF. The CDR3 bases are TGCGCCAGCAGCCATGAGGCGGTGAATGAGCAGTTCTTC.

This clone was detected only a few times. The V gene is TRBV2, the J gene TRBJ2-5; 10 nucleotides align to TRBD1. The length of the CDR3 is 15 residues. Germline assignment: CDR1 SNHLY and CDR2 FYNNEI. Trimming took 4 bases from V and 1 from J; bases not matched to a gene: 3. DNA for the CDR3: TGTGCCAGCAGTGTTGGGACAGGGGTCCAAGAGACCCAGTACTTC. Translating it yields CASSVGTGVQETQYF.

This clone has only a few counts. The CDR3 loop is CASSARGGFDNEQFF. The CDR3 DNA follows: TGTGCCAGCAGCGCAAGGGGGGGCTTCGACAATGAGCAGTTCTTC. The V gene is TRBV5-4, the J gene TRBJ2-1; D might be TRBD2 (7 bases). The CDR3 is made up of 15 amino acids. CDR1 SGHNT and CDR2 YYREEE come from the germline V gene (reference sequence). The germline V and J ends were trimmed by 4 bases and 5 bases, with 16 bases remaining between them.

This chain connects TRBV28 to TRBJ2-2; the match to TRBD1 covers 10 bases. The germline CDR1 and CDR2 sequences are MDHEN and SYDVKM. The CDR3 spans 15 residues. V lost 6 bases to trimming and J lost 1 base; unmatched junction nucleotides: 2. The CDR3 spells CASRGQGLNTGELFF. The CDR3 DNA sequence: TGTGCCAGCAGGGGACAGGGGTTGAACACCGGGGAGCTGTTTTTT.

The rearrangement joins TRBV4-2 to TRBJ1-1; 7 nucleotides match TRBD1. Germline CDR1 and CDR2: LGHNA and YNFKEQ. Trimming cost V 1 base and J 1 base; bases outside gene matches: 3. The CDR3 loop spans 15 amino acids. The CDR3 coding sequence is TGTGCCAGCAGCCAAGGGGACAGACCGAACACTGAAGCTTTCTTT. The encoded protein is CASSQGDRPNTEAFF.

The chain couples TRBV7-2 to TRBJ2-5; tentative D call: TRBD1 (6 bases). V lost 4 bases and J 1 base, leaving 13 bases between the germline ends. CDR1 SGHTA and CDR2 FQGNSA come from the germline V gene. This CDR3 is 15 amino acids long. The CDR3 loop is CASSSLQGPQETQYF. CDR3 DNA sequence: TGTGCCAGCAGCTCCCTACAGGGCCCCCAAGAGACCCAGTACTTC. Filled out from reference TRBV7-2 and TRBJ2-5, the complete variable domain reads GAGVSQSPSNKVTEKGKDVELRCDPISGHTALYWYRQSLGQGLEFLIYFQGNSAPDKSGLPSDRFSAERTGGSVSTLTIQRTQQEDSAVYLCASSSLQGPQETQYFGPGTRLLVL.

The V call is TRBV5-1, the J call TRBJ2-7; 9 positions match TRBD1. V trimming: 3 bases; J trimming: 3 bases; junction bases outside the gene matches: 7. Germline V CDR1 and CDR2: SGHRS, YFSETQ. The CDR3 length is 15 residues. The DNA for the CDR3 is TGCGCCAGCAGCTCCTCCGGGACAGGGATCTACGAGCAGTACTTC. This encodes CASSSSGTGIYEQYF.

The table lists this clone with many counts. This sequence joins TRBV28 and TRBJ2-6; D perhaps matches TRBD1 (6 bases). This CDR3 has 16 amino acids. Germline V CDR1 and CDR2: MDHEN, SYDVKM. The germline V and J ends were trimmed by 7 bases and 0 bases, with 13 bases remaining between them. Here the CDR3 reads CASTRGQISGANVLTF. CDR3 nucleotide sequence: TGTGCCAGCACCCGAGGACAGATCTCTGGGGCCAACGTCCTGACTTTC.

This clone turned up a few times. CDR3 nucleotides: TGCGCCAGCAGCTTCGGCAGGGGAAGCCAAGAGACCCAGTACTTC. It specifies CASSFGRGSQETQYF. This chain connects TRBV5-1 to TRBJ2-5, with D possibly TRBD1 on 6 matching bases. The CDR3 totals 15 residues. Trimming cost V 2 bases and J 1 base, with 12 bases left between them. CDR1 and CDR2 (germline): SGHRS, YFSETQ.

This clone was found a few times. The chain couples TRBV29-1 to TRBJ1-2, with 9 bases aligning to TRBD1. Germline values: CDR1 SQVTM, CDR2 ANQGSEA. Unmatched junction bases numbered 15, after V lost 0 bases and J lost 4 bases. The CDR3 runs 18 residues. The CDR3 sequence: CSVEDPRNRGRGTYGYTF. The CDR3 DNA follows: TGCAGCGTTGAAGATCCCCGGAACAGGGGGCGCGGTACCTATGGCTACACCTTC.

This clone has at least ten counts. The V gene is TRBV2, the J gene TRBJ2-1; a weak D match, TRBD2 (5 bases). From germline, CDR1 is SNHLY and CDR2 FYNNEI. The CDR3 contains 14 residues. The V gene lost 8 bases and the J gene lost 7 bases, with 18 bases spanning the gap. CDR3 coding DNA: TGTGCCAGCCTAACTAGTTTGGGTCAAAATGAGCAGTTCTTC. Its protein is CASLTSLGQNEQFF.

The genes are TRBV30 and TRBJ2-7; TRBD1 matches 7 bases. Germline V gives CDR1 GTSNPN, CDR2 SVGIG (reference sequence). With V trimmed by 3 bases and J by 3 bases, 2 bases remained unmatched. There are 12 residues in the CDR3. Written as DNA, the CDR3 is TGTGCCTGGAGGGCAGGGGGCTACGAGCAGTACTTC. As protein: CAWRAGGYEQYF. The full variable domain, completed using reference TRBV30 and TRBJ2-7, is SQTIHQWPATLVQPVGSPLSLECTVEGTSNPNLYWYRQAAGRGLQLLFYSVGIGQISSEVPQNLSASRPQDRQFILSSKKLLLSDSGFYLCAWRAGGYEQYFGPGTRLTVT.

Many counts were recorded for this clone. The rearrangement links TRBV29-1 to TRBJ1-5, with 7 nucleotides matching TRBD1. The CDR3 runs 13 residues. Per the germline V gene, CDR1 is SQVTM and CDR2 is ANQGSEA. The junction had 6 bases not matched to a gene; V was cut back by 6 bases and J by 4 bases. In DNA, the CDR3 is TGCAGCGTCCAGGGGACAGCTAATCAGCCCCAGCATTTT. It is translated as CSVQGTANQPQHF.